This section outlines one T cell receptor beta chain sequence together with its context. Its antigen is not yet known. No much larger clone exists at a distance of one base, and base qualities are not known. Compared with germline, V lacks 5 bases and J lacks 10 bases; bases without a gene match: 19. CDR3 length: 19 amino acids, cysteine to phenylalanine. Only the CDR3 DNA stays, 57 bases, in frame from base 1. In the germline V gene, CDR1 corresponds to SGHTA and CDR2 to FQGNSA. The collaborating institutions used their own protocols to collect whole blood in K2EDTA tubes. For TCRbeta analysis, collaborators shipped samples as frozen whole blood, isolated PBMCs, or DNA extracted from either of those sample types. The sample comes from a study of blood T cell repertoires in COVID-19 (TCRdb year 2020). In the study overall: Collaborator samples came from the United States, Italy and Spain and covered acute and convalescent phases of COVID-19. Samples came from the ongoing ImmuneRACE study (first 160 participants) plus 1,254 subjects from 6 global collaborators. The repertoires were made available in a free public database intended to serve as a resource for research on the immune response to SARS-CoV-2. The prospective study material was composed of cDNA or gDNA derived from T cells, B-cell-depleted T cells, or PBMCs. Deeply sampled blood TCRbeta repertoires from subjects exposed to, actively infected with, or recovered from COVID-19 were included in the dataset. Where available, HLA class I and class II types were taken from metadata supplied by the sample provider and were not determined by assay-based typing. The sample metadata nearly always contained a de-identified subject ID, COVID-19 status, age in years and sex.

TCRbeta CDR3 regions were amplified from genomic DNA using the immunoSEQ Assay, a bias-controlled multiplex PCR. The study's own analysis went as follows. The number of nucleated cells in each sample was estimated by amplification of reference gene primers within the assay. Sequence reads were collapsed and filtered to measure the absolute abundance of every unique TCRbeta CDR3 rearrangement. For each sample, productive Simpson clonality was calculated as the square root of Simpson's diversity index across productive rearrangements. TCRdb mirrors the immuneACCESS table, restricted to in-frame sequences. Some clones are absent from its copies; in checked studies, under half trace to an unresolved V gene, and the reason for the others is unknown. That table furnishes V, J and clone size, whereas the DNA furnished D and trimming. This sample is represented by approximately 210,000 clones; about 83% of them were singletons. Jointly, the top ten make up around 7.3% of the sample.

Study-wide conclusions, independent of this receptor: The quantity of clinical and demographic metadata differed by source and by participant and was supplied without curation.

The chain joins TRBV7-2 to TRBJ2-1; the junction holds 14 bases that match TRBD2. Material: peripheral blood. The clonotype was recovered from a woman aged 50 to 60 with active or convalescent COVID-19. CDR3 reads: CASSPGRTGTSGRKTEQFF. The nucleotide sequence reads as follows: TGTGCCAGCAGCCCAGGACGAACCGGGACTAGCGGGAGAAAAACAGAGCAGTTCTTC.